What follows are 5 T cell receptor beta chains derived from one specimen sequenced in a study of blood T cells in healthy people across ages (dated by TCRdb to about 2015). The library was built by means of 5' RACE. The instrument given in TCRdb is Illumina HiSeq 2500. A second PCR of roughly 7 to 11 cycles was performed with a sample-barcoded 5' primer and a J-beta primer mix. In-frame beta chains were kept once TCRdb had trimmed the public reads at Q25 with fastp and called clones with MiXCR. Each entry merges the rows of one CDR3 protein and shows their most common DNA and genes. The sample contains approximately 1.5 million distinct CDR3 sequences, less than 45% of them found a single time. The ten largest clones take up just over 4% of the sample. The source material was blood. These receptor sequences come from a woman between 18 and 30 years old in good health.

The chain joins TRBV7-6 to TRBJ2-7; D not certain. CDR3 length: 13 residues. The germline V gene encodes CDR1 SGHVS and CDR2 FNYEAQ. The germline V and J ends were trimmed by 1 base and 4 bases, with 8 bases remaining between them. CDR3 region: CASSLDFIYEQYF. CDR3 nucleotides: TGTGCCAGCAGCTTAGACTTTATATACGAGCAGTACTTC.

The chain carries TRBV5-1 and TRBJ2-7, with 10 bases aligning to TRBD1. There are 17 residues in the CDR3. Germline V gene lookup returns CDR1 SGHRS and CDR2 YFSETQ. The V gene end was trimmed by 2 bases and the J gene end by 2 bases; junction bases not matched to a gene: 10. The CDR3 DNA reads TGCGCCAGCAGCTTTTTCCCGGCGGGACAGGGGCCCTACGAGCAGTACTTC. Protein: CASSFFPAGQGPYEQYF. Using reference TRBV5-1 and TRBJ2-7 for the parts outside the CDR3, the full variable domain is KAGVTQTPRYLIKTRGQQVTLSCSPISGHRSVSWYQQTPGQGLQFLFEYFSETQRNKGNFPGRFSGRQFSNSRSEMNVSTLELGDSALYLCASSFFPAGQGPYEQYFGPGTRLTVT.

This clonotype was seen only a few times. The V call is TRBV28, the J call TRBJ2-1; 14 nucleotides agree with TRBD2. The J call may be incorrect, as the DNA end agrees better with TRBJ2-7. The CDR3 consists of 16 residues. Germline V CDR1 and CDR2: MDHEN, SYDVKM. CDR3 region: CASSSGLAGGYNEQYF. The CDR3 DNA sequence: TGTGCCAGCAGTTCCGGACTAGCGGGAGGCTACAATGAGCAGTACTTC.

This clonotype appeared a few times. The chain couples TRBV20-1 to TRBJ2-1; the match to TRBD2 covers 8 bases. Trimming took 5 bases from V and 8 from J; bases not matched to a gene: 11. The CDR3 runs 14 residues. Germline V gene lookup returns CDR1 DFQATT and CDR2 SNEGSKA (reference sequence). CDR3 region: CSAPLAAGGDEQFF. CDR3 in DNA: TGCAGTGCTCCACTAGCGGCTGGAGGTGATGAGCAGTTCTTC.

The rearrangement links TRBV6-5 to TRBJ1-6; 8 positions agree with TRBD1. Germline values: CDR1 MNHEY, CDR2 SVGAGI. This CDR3 has 15 amino acids. The V segment lost 7 bases and the J segment 1 base; nucleotides outside the gene matches: 3. In DNA, the CDR3 is TGTGCCAGCAAACGGGACAGGTCCTATAATTCACCCCTCCACTTT. Translated, it gives CASKRDRSYNSPLHF.